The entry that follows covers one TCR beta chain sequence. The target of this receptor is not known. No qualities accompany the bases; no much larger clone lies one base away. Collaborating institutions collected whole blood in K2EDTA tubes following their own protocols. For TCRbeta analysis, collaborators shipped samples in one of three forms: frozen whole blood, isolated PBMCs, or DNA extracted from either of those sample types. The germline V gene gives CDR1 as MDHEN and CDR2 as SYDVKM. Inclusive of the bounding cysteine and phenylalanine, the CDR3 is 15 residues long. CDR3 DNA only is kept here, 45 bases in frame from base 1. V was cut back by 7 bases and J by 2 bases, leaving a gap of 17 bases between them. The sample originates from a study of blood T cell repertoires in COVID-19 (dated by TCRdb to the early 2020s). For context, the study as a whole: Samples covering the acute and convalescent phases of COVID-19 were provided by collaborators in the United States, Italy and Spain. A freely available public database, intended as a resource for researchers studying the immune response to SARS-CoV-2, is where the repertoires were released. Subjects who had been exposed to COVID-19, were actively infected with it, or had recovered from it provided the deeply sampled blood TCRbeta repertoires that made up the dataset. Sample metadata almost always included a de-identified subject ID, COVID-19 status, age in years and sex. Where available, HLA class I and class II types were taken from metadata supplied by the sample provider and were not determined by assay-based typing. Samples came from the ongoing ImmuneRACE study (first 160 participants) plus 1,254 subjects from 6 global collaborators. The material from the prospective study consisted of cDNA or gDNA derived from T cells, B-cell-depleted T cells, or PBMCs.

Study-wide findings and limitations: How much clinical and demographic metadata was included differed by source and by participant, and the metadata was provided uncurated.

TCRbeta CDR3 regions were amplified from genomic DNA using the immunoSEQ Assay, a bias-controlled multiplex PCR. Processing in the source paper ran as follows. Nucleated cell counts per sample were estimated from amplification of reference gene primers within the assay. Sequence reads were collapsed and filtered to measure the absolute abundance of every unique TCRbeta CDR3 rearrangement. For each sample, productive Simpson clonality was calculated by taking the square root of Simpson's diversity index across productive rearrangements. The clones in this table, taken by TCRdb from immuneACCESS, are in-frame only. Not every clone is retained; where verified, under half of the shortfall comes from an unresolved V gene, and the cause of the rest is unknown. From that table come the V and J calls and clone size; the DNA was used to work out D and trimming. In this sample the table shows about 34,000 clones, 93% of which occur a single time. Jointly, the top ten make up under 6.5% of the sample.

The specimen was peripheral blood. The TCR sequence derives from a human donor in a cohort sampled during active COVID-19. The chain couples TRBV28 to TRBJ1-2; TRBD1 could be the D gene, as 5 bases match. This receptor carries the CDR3 CASNPVGQGNYGYTF. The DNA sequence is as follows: TGTGCCAGCAACCCGGTCGGTCAGGGCAACTATGGCTACACCTTC.